The clone carrying this TCR beta chain was found many times. The source of the sample is a study of early T cells in non-severe SARS-CoV-2 infection. Overall study context: Sequencing targeted bulk RNA from unsorted whole blood, leaving chains unpaired.

Researchers tagged individual cDNA molecules with unique molecular identifiers. TCRdb reprocessed the 5' RACE reads with MiXCR, giving one entry per CDR3 protein. The sample records under 40,000 distinct CDR3 sequences, 4.5% to 7.5% being singletons. Germline CDR1 reads MGHRA; CDR2 reads YSYEKL. The CDR3 sequence is 17 residues long. Losses at the gene ends were 0 bases for V and 7 bases for J; bases not matched to a gene: 10. The clonotype comes from an adult who was a healthcare worker with PCR-confirmed SARS-CoV-2 infection or an uninfected control (not recorded which). This rearrangement joins TRBV4-1 to TRBJ2-1; 9 nucleotides match TRBD2. What was sequenced was whole blood. This CDR3 reads CASSQELGGGAVNEQFF. Written as DNA, the CDR3 is TGCGCCAGCAGCCAAGAACTAGGCGGGGGGGCCGTGAATGAGCAGTTCTTC.